The clone carrying this T cell receptor beta chain was picked up one time. Antigen specificity is unknown. The study sampled nominally healthy donors, though unrecorded immune exposures were likely. The data were obtained in a study of cytomegalovirus exposure and HLA in healthy donors. Overall study findings and caveats: Rare TCR sequences dominated, though some public TCRs recurred in many donors.

PCR used 60 Vbeta primers and 13 Jbeta primers. TCRdb's table, derived via immunoSEQ multiplex PCR, lists solely in-frame clones and lacks some. The sample includes around 200,000 clones, 70% to 80% seen only once; the top ten take 0.22%. CDR3 length equals 14 residues. V dropped 3 bases and J dropped 12 bases, with 15 bases sitting between them. Germline assignment: CDR1 SNHLY and CDR2 FYNNEI. The sequenced material came from PBMCs. The receptor's source is a girl aged 2 to 10 in good health and CMV-seronegative. This chain uses TRBV2 with TRBJ2-6, with D unclear. CDR3 nucleotide sequence: TGTGCCAGCAGTGAGACCTCGCGAGGCGGCGTCCTGACTTTC. This encodes CASSETSRGGVLTF.